Below are 8 T cell receptor beta chains sequenced from a single sample in a study of T cells in Graves' hyperthyroidism and ophthalmopathy. Amplified regions were TCR beta CDR3 sequences from RNA transcripts. A first-round RT-PCR of the TCR CDR3 used the HTBI primer set. TCRdb re-analysed the multiplex PCR reads in MiXCR, keeping a single row per CDR3 protein. The table has around 300,000 distinct CDR3 sequences, roughly 13% seen once. Sequencing used blood. The receptors here all came from a woman between 40 and 55 years old with Graves' hyperthyroidism.

This clonotype was seen a handful of times. The chain employs TRBV28 and TRBJ2-3, with 7 bases lining up with TRBD2. Germline V gives CDR1 MDHEN, CDR2 SYDVKM. There are 14 residues in the CDR3. V lost 7 bases, J lost 7 bases, and 11 bases stayed unmatched. The CDR3 here is CASTREEGRNTQYF. The CDR3 DNA reads as TGTGCCAGCACTCGGGAGGAGGGCAGAAATACGCAGTATTTT.

This clonotype was seen repeatedly, ten times or more. This chain uses TRBV11-2 with TRBJ2-1; maybe TRBD1 (5 bases). V was cut by 1 base and J by 8 bases, with 12 bases left in between. The CDR3 sequence is 14 residues long. CDR1 and CDR2 (germline): SGHAT, FQNNGV. CDR3 bases: TGTGCCAGCAGCTTAGGGACCCAGGGCGATGAGCAGTTCTTC. This translates into CASSLGTQGDEQFF.

This clonotype was observed many times. J is TRBJ1-5 and V is TRBV6-1, with no clear D. The V end lost 0 bases, the J end lost 0 bases, and 0 bases lay between the germline ends. Per germline, CDR1 MNHNS and CDR2 SASEGT. The length of the CDR3 is 13 residues. The CDR3 is CASSEASNQPQHF. The CDR3 region has the DNA TGTGCCAGCAGTGAAGCTAGCAATCAGCCCCAGCATTTT.

This clonotype has more than one count but fewer than ten. This chain uses TRBV5-1 with TRBJ2-7; the D call may be TRBD1 or TRBD2 (5 bases each). Germline V gene lookup returns CDR1 SGHRS and CDR2 YFSETQ. V shed 4 bases and J shed 8 bases, with 13 bases lying between them. This CDR3 has 12 amino acids. In DNA form, the CDR3 reads TGCGCCAGCAGCCCGGGACGGCAACAGCAGTACTTC. Protein sequence: CASSPGRQQQYF.

This clonotype showed up just a few times. J is TRBJ1-2 and V is TRBV6-5; 7 nucleotides match TRBD1. V shed 2 bases and J 5 bases; nucleotides not matched to a gene: 2. The CDR3 length is 13 residues. CDR1 is MNHEY, CDR2 SVGAGI, per germline. CDR3 sequence (DNA): TGTGCCAGCAGTTACGAGGGGGCTTATGGCTACACCTTC. This gives the protein CASSYEGAYGYTF.

As concerns this clonotype: A read error may explain this, as a much larger clone is one base away. This chain connects TRBV6-1 to TRBJ1-2, with D tentatively TRBD1 (6 bases). This CDR3 is built from 14 residues. Germline V gives CDR1 MNHNS, CDR2 SASEGT. Trimming left V 2 bases short and J 9 bases short, with 16 bases between. The CDR3 is CASSESGGLHRYTF. The CDR3 nucleotides read TGTGCCAGCAGTGAATCCGGGGGGCTTCATCGCTACACCTTC.

This clonotype was detected only a few times. The genes are TRBV29-1 and TRBJ2-2; no firm D call. The V gene lost 3 bases and the J gene lost 0 bases, with 2 bases spanning the gap. The V gene's germline CDR1 is SQVTM and CDR2 ANQGSEA. This CDR3 has 12 residues. In DNA form, the CDR3 reads TGCAGCGTTGACACGAACACCGGGGAGCTGTTTTTT. This codes for CSVDTNTGELFF.

The CDR3 sequence: CASRAAGANVLTF. The CDR3 region has the DNA TGTGCCAGCAGGGCAGCTGGGGCCAACGTCCTGACTTTC. This chain joins TRBV27 and TRBJ2-6; D is uncertain. The CDR3 loop spans 13 amino acids. Germline loops: CDR1 MNHEY, CDR2 SMNVEV (reference sequence). With 6 bases removed from V and 2 bases from J, the gap between germline ends came to 5 bases.